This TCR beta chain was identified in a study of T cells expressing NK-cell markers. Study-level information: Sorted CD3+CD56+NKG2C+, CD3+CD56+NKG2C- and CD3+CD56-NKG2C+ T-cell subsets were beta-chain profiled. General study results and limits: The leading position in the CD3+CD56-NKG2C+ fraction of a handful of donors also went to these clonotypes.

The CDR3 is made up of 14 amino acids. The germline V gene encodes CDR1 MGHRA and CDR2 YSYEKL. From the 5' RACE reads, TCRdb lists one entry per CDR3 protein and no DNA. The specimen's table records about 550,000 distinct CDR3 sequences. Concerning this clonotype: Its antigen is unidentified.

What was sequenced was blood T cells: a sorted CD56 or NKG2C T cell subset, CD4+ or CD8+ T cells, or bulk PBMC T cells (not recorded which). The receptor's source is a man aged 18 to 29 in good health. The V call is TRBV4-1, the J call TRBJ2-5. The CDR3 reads CASSQEGTWETQYF.